What follows are 27 T cell receptor beta chains derived from one specimen sequenced in a study of cytomegalovirus exposure and HLA in healthy donors (dated by TCRdb to between 2016 and 2019). The library came from the immunoSEQ multiplex PCR assay. The multiplex PCR relied on a mix of 60 forward primers for TCR Vbeta segments and 13 reverse primers for TCR Jbeta segments. TCRdb re-hosts the immuneACCESS table, in-frame sequences only. Its copies lack some clones; in the studies checked, an unresolved V gene accounts for under half of them, and the cause for the rest is not known. The sample table records about 120,000 clones; 75% to 90% of these occur just once. Of the sample, 8% to 9% falls within the top ten clones. Sequenced input: PBMCs. The receptors originated from a female donor in good health and CMV-seropositive.

The V gene is TRBV7-2, the J gene TRBJ1-1; tentatively, D is TRBD1 (5 bases). The ends were cut back, 6 bases at V and 1 base at J, with 12 bases in the middle. This CDR3 comprises 14 residues. In germline, CDR1 is SGHTA, CDR2 FQGNSA. In DNA, the CDR3 is TGTGCCAGCAGTCATCGGACACCGAACACTGAAGCTTTCTTT. Translation: CASSHRTPNTEAFF. Looking up the rest from reference TRBV7-2 and TRBJ1-1 gives the full variable domain: GAGVSQSPSNKVTEKGKDVELRCDPISGHTALYWYRQSLGQGLEFLIYFQGNSAPDKSGLPSDRFSAERTGGSVSTLTIQRTQQEDSAVYLCASSHRTPNTEAFFGQGTRLTVV.

The rearrangement uses TRBV5-5 and TRBJ1-2; D uncertain. Germline CDR1 reads SGHKS; CDR2 reads YYEKEE (reference sequence). The CDR3 contains 14 residues. The V end was cut by 4 bases, the J end by 8 bases, with 18 bases between. The CDR3 sequence is CASSPTPEVWGYTF. CDR3 nucleotides: TGTGCCAGCAGCCCGACTCCGGAGGTATGGGGCTACACCTTC.

The chain couples TRBV28 to TRBJ2-3, with 8 bases lining up with TRBD2. Looked up from germline, CDR1 is MDHEN and CDR2 is SYDVKM. This CDR3 contains 17 residues. Losses at the gene ends were 2 bases for V and 7 bases for J; bases not matched to a gene: 14. CDR3 sequence: CASSLVGGGGLGNTQYF. CDR3 nucleotides: TGTGCCAGCAGTTTAGTCGGGGGGGGCGGTCTGGGAAATACGCAGTATTTT.

J is TRBJ1-5 and V is TRBV6-6, with D possibly matching TRBD1 (6 bases). Germline CDR1 and CDR2: MNHNY and SVGAGI (reference sequence). V shed 4 bases and J shed 7 bases, with 14 bases lying between them. The CDR3 loop spans 14 amino acids. The CDR3 DNA follows: TGTGCCAGCAGTTCCCGGGACACGGCACAGCCCCAGCATTTT. It yields the protein CASSSRDTAQPQHF.

This clone was recorded only once. The V gene is TRBV5-4, the J gene TRBJ1-4; unclear D gene. Trimming removed 0 bases from V and 8 bases from J, with 5 bases in between. This CDR3 is built from 12 residues. CDR1 is SGHNT, CDR2 YYREEE, per germline (reference sequence). The CDR3 DNA follows: TGTGCCAGCAGCTTGGACAGCGAAAAACTGTTTTTT. It yields the protein CASSLDSEKLFF.

The chain combines TRBV7-9 with TRBJ2-7; the D gene is possibly TRBD1 (6 bases). The V gene lost 2 bases and the J gene lost 5 bases, with 13 bases spanning the gap. The CDR3 covers 14 residues. Germline assignment: CDR1 SEHNR and CDR2 FQNEAQ (reference sequence). The CDR3 spells CASSLRRQGNEQYF. The CDR3 nucleotides read TGTGCCAGCAGCTTAAGGCGGCAGGGGAACGAGCAGTACTTC.

In its sample, this clone was seen once. The gene calls are TRBV18 and TRBJ2-7, with D tentatively TRBD1 (5 bases). Germline V CDR1 and CDR2: KGHSH, LQKENI. The CDR3 sequence is 14 residues long. V was pared by 6 bases and J by 3 bases, with 15 bases between. The CDR3 region is CASSQADQGYEQYF. CDR3 nucleotide sequence: TGTGCCAGCTCTCAGGCGGATCAGGGCTACGAGCAGTACTTC.

This clone was counted only a few times. CDR3 DNA: TGTGCCAGCAGCTTAAACCCACAGAGCTATGGCTACACCTTC. As protein: CASSLNPQSYGYTF. V gene TRBV7-2 combines with J gene TRBJ1-2; unclear D gene. Germline loops: CDR1 SGHTA, CDR2 FQGNSA. The length of the CDR3 is 14 residues. V was trimmed by 2 bases and J by 4 bases, leaving 11 bases between them.

This clone was observed a single time. This chain links TRBV6-5 with TRBJ2-1; 10 bases map to TRBD2. Germline assignment: CDR1 MNHEY and CDR2 SVGAGI. Unmatched junction bases numbered 10, after V lost 5 bases and J lost 9 bases. This CDR3 contains 15 residues. The CDR3, as DNA: TGTGCCAGCAGTACCCTACTAGCGGGGACGGGTGAGCAGTTCTTC. Its translation: CASSTLLAGTGEQFF.

The chain recombines TRBV6-1 with TRBJ2-7, with TRBD2 identical over 8 bases. Germline trimming cut 4 bases from V and 4 bases from J; bases unmatched to any gene: 15. The CDR3 has 17 residues. The germline gives CDR1 MNHNS, CDR2 SASEGT. CDR3 sequence (DNA): TGTGCCAGCAGTGCCGCCCCGACTAGCGTCTCTTCTTACGAGCAGTACTTC. Its translation is CASSAAPTSVSSYEQYF.

The CDR3 DNA sequence: TGTGCCAGCAGGAGGGGACTAGCGGGGGACGGTACGCAGTATTTT. This translates into CASRRGLAGDGTQYF. The chain couples TRBV6-5 to TRBJ2-3; TRBD2 matches at 14 bases. There are 15 residues in the CDR3. The germline V gene has CDR1 MNHEY and CDR2 SVGAGI. With V trimmed by 6 bases and J by 8 bases, 7 bases remained unmatched.

The V and J genes are TRBV19 and TRBJ2-7, with a weak D call TRBD1 (5 bases). With 7 bases removed from V and 2 bases from J, the gap between germline ends came to 18 bases. The CDR3 is 15 residues long. Per the germline V gene, CDR1 is LNHDA and CDR2 is SQIVND (reference sequence). The CDR3 bases are TGTGCCAGTACACAGGCCGTCCAACCGGCCTACGAGCAGTACTTC. It codes for CASTQAVQPAYEQYF.

This sequence joins TRBV18 and TRBJ2-2; the match to TRBD1 covers 9 bases. This CDR3 spans 19 amino acids. Per germline, CDR1 KGHSH and CDR2 LQKENI. The J segment lost 2 bases and the V segment lost 4 bases, leaving 14 bases of the junction unmatched. CDR3 DNA: TGTGCCAGCTCACTAATCTCAAGAGTAACAGGGGGCAACACCGGGGAGCTGTTTTTT. Translating it yields CASSLISRVTGGNTGELFF.

J is TRBJ2-7 and V is TRBV5-4; TRBD1 matches at 9 bases. The CDR3 sequence is 15 residues long. Looked up from germline, CDR1 is SGHNT and CDR2 is YYREEE (reference sequence). Trimming took 1 base from V and 7 from J; bases not matched to a gene: 9. The CDR3 loop reads CASSLTGTGSREQYF. CDR3 coding DNA: TGTGCCAGCAGCTTGACAGGGACAGGGAGTAGAGAGCAGTACTTC.

V usage is TRBV4-2 and J usage is TRBJ1-2, with 9 nucleotides matching TRBD1. This CDR3 is 15 amino acids long. CDR1 is LGHNA, CDR2 YNFKEQ, per germline. V shed 0 bases, J shed 7 bases, and the junction held 6 bases outside the gene matches. The CDR3 DNA is TGTGCCAGCAGCCAAGATCTGGGACAGGGTGGTGGCTACACCTTC. It yields the protein CASSQDLGQGGGYTF.

The rearrangement uses TRBV10-2 and TRBJ1-1; the D gene is possibly TRBD1 (6 bases). Germline V gene lookup returns CDR1 WSHSY and CDR2 SAAADI. The CDR3 is made up of 14 amino acids. The V gene lost 4 bases and the J gene lost 3 bases, with 12 bases spanning the gap. The DNA of the CDR3 is TGCGCCAGCAGTGGCTACAGGGCGGACACTGAAGCTTTCTTT. Translation: CASSGYRADTEAFF.

The J gene is TRBJ1-1, the V gene TRBV2, with D unresolved. V was shortened by 4 bases and J by 0 bases, with 6 bases between the two germline ends. The germline V gene has CDR1 SNHLY and CDR2 FYNNEI. The CDR3 consists of 13 residues. The CDR3 DNA reads as TGTGCCAGCAGTGCTTCGGTGAACACTGAAGCTTTCTTT. It translates to CASSASVNTEAFF.

The V and J genes are TRBV5-4 and TRBJ1-1; no reliable D call. The CDR3 loop spans 16 amino acids. Germline lookup yields CDR1 SGHNT and CDR2 YYREEE (reference sequence). Trimming removed 3 bases from V and 1 base from J, with 16 bases in between. CDR3 bases: TGTGCCAGCAGCTCCCCCGCCCGGTCCTCGAACACTGAAGCTTTCTTT. It specifies CASSSPARSSNTEAFF.

The CDR3 spells CASSLNVEQFF. In DNA, the CDR3 is TGTGCCAGCAGTCTTAATGTTGAGCAGTTCTTC. The J gene is TRBJ2-1, the V gene TRBV2; D call uncertain. The CDR3 covers 11 residues. Germline V gene sequence: CDR1 SNHLY, CDR2 FYNNEI. V was trimmed by 5 bases and J by 9 bases, leaving 8 bases between them.

The rearrangement uses TRBV5-1 and TRBJ2-3; 12 nucleotides align to TRBD2. This CDR3 is built from 14 residues. CDR1 and CDR2 from the germline V gene are SGHRS and YFSETQ. After removal of 3 bases from V and 6 bases from J, the junction contained 2 bases not matched to a gene. The CDR3 DNA is TGCGCCAGCAGCTCTAGCGGGGGGGCGGATACGCAGTATTTT. This codes for CASSSSGGADTQYF.

V is TRBV18 and J is TRBJ2-7, with 7 bases identical to TRBD1. The CDR3 sequence is 15 residues long. V lost 6 bases to trimming and J lost 6 bases; unmatched junction nucleotides: 14. Germline CDR1 and CDR2: KGHSH and LQKENI. The CDR3 region has the DNA TGTGCCAGCTCCCCGAGGGGACAGCGTAACTCCGAGCAGTACTTC. It codes for CASSPRGQRNSEQYF.

The CDR3: CAWSAQGTGTRNEKLFF. The CDR3 coding sequence is TGTGCCTGGAGTGCCCAAGGGACAGGGACCAGGAATGAAAAACTGTTTTTT. This chain uses TRBV30 with TRBJ1-4; 9 nucleotides match TRBD1. CDR1 and CDR2 from the germline V gene are GTSNPN and SVGIG (reference sequence). The CDR3 sequence is 17 residues long. V trimming: 1 base; J trimming: 5 bases; junction bases outside the gene matches: 11.

Here the CDR3 reads CASRQVSETQYF. CDR3 nucleotide sequence: TGTGCCAGCAGACAGGTTTCGGAGACCCAGTACTTC. V gene TRBV28 combines with J gene TRBJ2-5, with a weak D call TRBD1 (5 bases). The V gene's germline CDR1 is MDHEN and CDR2 SYDVKM. CDR3 length equals 12 residues. The V gene lost 6 bases and the J gene lost 5 bases, with 10 bases spanning the gap.

V gene TRBV6-5 combines with J gene TRBJ2-7; 8 bases match TRBD2. The length of the CDR3 is 16 residues. CDR1 is MNHEY, CDR2 SVGAGI, per germline. V dropped 0 bases and J dropped 4; count of bases not matched to a gene: 8. CDR3 region: CASSYSMDRGGYEQYF. Here the CDR3 DNA reads TGTGCCAGCAGTTACTCGATGGACCGGGGGGGGTACGAGCAGTACTTC.

The chain uses TRBV6-5 and TRBJ1-1, with TRBD1 matching over 8 bases. CDR1 is MNHEY, CDR2 SVGAGI, per germline. This CDR3 spans 14 amino acids. The V segment lost 6 bases and the J segment 5 bases; nucleotides outside the gene matches: 8. CDR3 amino acids: CASRELTGVTEAFF. The CDR3 bases are TGTGCCAGCAGAGAATTGACAGGGGTAACTGAAGCTTTCTTT.

This clone has just one count. The chain employs TRBV7-9 and TRBJ1-1; 7 bases map to TRBD1. V was clipped by 5 bases and J by 5 bases; unmatched bases: 11. CDR3 size: 15 residues. Looked up from germline, CDR1 is SEHNR and CDR2 is FQNEAQ (reference sequence). The CDR3 protein is CASSLQRGGWTEAFF. The CDR3 DNA sequence: TGTGCCAGCAGCCTACAACGAGGGGGCTGGACTGAAGCTTTCTTT.

CDR3: CASRLPWGTGVQETQYF. DNA of the CDR3: TGCGCCAGCAGGTTACCCTGGGGGACAGGCGTCCAAGAGACCCAGTACTTC. The chain joins TRBV5-1 to TRBJ2-5, with TRBD1 identical over 8 bases. Germline-derived CDR1 and CDR2 are SGHRS and YFSETQ. The CDR3 has 17 residues. After removal of 5 bases from V and 1 base from J, the junction contained 13 bases not matched to a gene.